A single sample is the source of the 30 T cell receptor beta chains below, sequenced in a study of blood T cell repertoires in COVID-19. Clones were sequenced by immunoSEQ multiplex PCR, and TCRdb holds only the in-frame ones, with some missing. The sample lists approximately 300,000 clones, about nine tenths seen once, with 4.5% to 5.5% in the top ten. The source material was PBMCs or T cells enriched from blood (not recorded which). The source of these receptors is a man in his 60s who had recovered from COVID-19.

The rearrangement joins TRBV27 to TRBJ2-7, with D possibly being TRBD2 (7 bases). This CDR3 contains 15 residues. Germline V CDR1 and CDR2: MNHEY, SMNVEV (reference sequence). The V end was cut by 0 bases, the J end by 2 bases, with 11 bases between. CDR3 protein: CASSLSGGGPYEQYF. CDR3 sequence (DNA): TGTGCCAGCAGTTTATCGGGCGGGGGCCCCTACGAGCAGTACTTC.

The V and J genes are TRBV7-3 and TRBJ2-5, with 7 positions matching TRBD1. Germline V lookup: CDR1 SGHTA, CDR2 FQGTGA. J gave up 4 bases and V 2 bases, and 7 bases lay outside the gene matches. This CDR3 is built from 15 residues. CDR3 amino acids: CASSLGTALGETQYF. The CDR3 bases are TGTGCCAGCAGCTTAGGGACAGCCTTAGGAGAGACCCAGTACTTC.

The V gene is TRBV29-1, the J gene TRBJ1-1, with D perhaps TRBD1 (6 bases). CDR1 and CDR2 from the germline V gene are SQVTM and ANQGSEA. Between the trimmed V and J ends, which lost 6 bases and 7 bases, there was a span of 15 bases. The CDR3 has 12 amino acids. As DNA, the CDR3 is TGCAGCGTGCAGGGGTTCGCCGTTGAAGCTTTCTTT. It encodes CSVQGFAVEAFF.

The rearrangement joins TRBV5-4 to TRBJ1-4, with D possibly TRBD1 on 5 matching bases. CDR3 length equals 17 residues. The V end was cut by 1 base, the J end by 3 bases, with 16 bases between. Germline V lookup: CDR1 SGHNT, CDR2 YYREEE (reference sequence). The CDR3 protein is CASSLHAGPSANEKLFF. DNA of the CDR3: TGTGCCAGCAGCTTGCACGCAGGGCCTTCGGCTAATGAAAAACTGTTTTTT. The whole variable domain, filled in from reference TRBV5-4 and TRBJ1-4, reads ETGVTQSPTHLIKTRGQQVTLRCSSQSGHNTVSWYQQALGQGPQFIFQYYREEENGRGNFPPRFSGLQFPNYSSELNVNALELDDSALYLCASSLHAGPSANEKLFFGSGTQLSVL.

V is TRBV5-6 and J is TRBJ2-1; D possibly corresponds to TRBD2 (5 bases). With 1 base removed from V and 8 bases from J, the gap between germline ends came to 22 bases. CDR3 length equals 17 residues. Germline-derived CDR1 and CDR2 are SGHDT and YYEEEE. The CDR3 DNA sequence: TGTGCCAGCAGCTTGTTGTCCGGTCCAGTTTATAGCGATGAGCAGTTCTTC. Translation gives CASSLLSGPVYSDEQFF.

The chain couples TRBV6-5 to TRBJ2-3; D possibly corresponds to TRBD2 (5 bases). CDR1 and CDR2 (germline): MNHEY, SVGAGI. Trimming left V 6 bases short and J 3 bases short, with 13 bases between. This CDR3 has 14 residues. This CDR3 is CASSDYKGTDTQYF. As DNA, the CDR3 is TGTGCCAGCAGCGACTATAAAGGAACAGATACGCAGTATTTT.

The J gene is TRBJ2-5, the V gene TRBV5-1, with unresolved D. The CDR3 sequence is 13 residues long. Between the trimmed V and J ends, which lost 2 bases and 3 bases, there was a span of 8 bases. Germline CDR1 reads SGHRS; CDR2 reads YFSETQ. The CDR3 loop reads CASSFAQEETQYF. CDR3 coding DNA: TGCGCCAGCAGCTTCGCCCAGGAAGAGACCCAGTACTTC.

The V and J genes are TRBV7-3 and TRBJ2-1; D possibly corresponds to TRBD2 (5 bases). This CDR3 is built from 14 residues. The V gene's germline CDR1 is SGHTA and CDR2 FQGTGA. The germline V and J ends were trimmed by 5 bases and 4 bases, with 12 bases remaining between them. As DNA, the CDR3 is TGTGCCAGCAGCCCTGGAGGTTCTTACAATGAGCAGTTCTTC. Its translation is CASSPGGSYNEQFF.

V and J are TRBV3-1 (or the pseudogene TRBV3-2) and TRBJ2-5, with TRBD2 matching 15 bases. The CDR3 has 17 residues. V trimming: 3 bases; J trimming: 4 bases; junction bases outside the gene matches: 6. Germline values: CDR1 LGHDT, CDR2 YNNKEL (reference sequence). CDR3 amino acids: CASSHLGLAGGPETQYF. CDR3 sequence (DNA): TGTGCCAGCAGCCACCTTGGACTAGCGGGAGGGCCAGAGACCCAGTACTTC.

The chain combines TRBV28 with TRBJ1-2, with 7 nucleotides matching TRBD1. V trimming: 5 bases; J trimming: 5 bases; junction bases outside the gene matches: 8. This CDR3 has 14 amino acids. From germline, CDR1 is MDHEN and CDR2 SYDVKM. The CDR3 bases are TGTGCCAGCAGTCCCCCACAGGGGTCTTATGGCTACACCTTC. Its translation: CASSPPQGSYGYTF.

This clone was detected only once. This chain joins TRBV5-1 and TRBJ2-3; a weak D match, TRBD1 (6 bases). This CDR3 contains 16 residues. V was clipped by 2 bases and J by 0 bases, with 13 bases between them. CDR1 is SGHRS and CDR2 is YFSETQ in the germline V gene. CDR3 coding DNA: TGCGCCAGCAGCTTAATGGGGACAAGAAGCACAGATACGCAGTATTTT. Residues: CASSLMGTRSTDTQYF.

This chain uses TRBV7-3 with TRBJ2-1; 10 bases map to TRBD2. Trimming removed 4 bases from V and 9 bases from J; junction bases left unmatched: 15. Germline V gene data show CDR1 as SGHTA and CDR2 as FQGTGA. This CDR3 region has 17 residues. The CDR3 reads CASSSGASGSGSGEQFF. The CDR3 DNA is TGTGCCAGCAGCTCAGGCGCTAGCGGGAGTGGTAGTGGTGAGCAGTTCTTC.

The J gene is TRBJ2-5, the V gene TRBV5-1; D not certain. This CDR3 spans 13 amino acids. V was trimmed by 1 base and J by 2 bases, leaving 6 bases between them. CDR1 SGHRS and CDR2 YFSETQ come from the germline V gene. The CDR3 sequence: CASSLQSQETQYF. CDR3 in DNA: TGCGCCAGCAGCTTGCAGTCACAAGAGACCCAGTACTTC.

The V gene is TRBV5-1, the J gene TRBJ1-5; tentatively, D is TRBD1 (6 bases). Germline V gene data show CDR1 as SGHRS and CDR2 as YFSETQ. Trimming removed 4 bases at V and 2 bases at J, with 10 bases between. The CDR3 consists of 14 residues. The CDR3 DNA sequence: TGCGCCAGCAGCCCGGACAGAGGCAATCAGCCCCAGCATTTT. It translates to CASSPDRGNQPQHF.

This chain uses TRBV20-1 with TRBJ2-5; 9 nucleotides line up with TRBD1. CDR1 is DFQATT and CDR2 is SNEGSKA in the germline V gene (reference sequence). This CDR3 spans 15 amino acids. V was clipped by 3 bases and J by 5 bases; unmatched bases: 10. Written as DNA, the CDR3 is TGCAGTGCTAGTCCCGGACAGGGGCGGGGGGAGACCCAGTACTTC. Translating gives CSASPGQGRGETQYF.

The V gene is TRBV7-3, the J gene TRBJ2-5; D is possibly TRBD2 (5 bases). This CDR3 has 15 residues. In germline, CDR1 is SGHTA, CDR2 FQGTGA. Trimming cost V 8 bases and J 2 bases, with 18 bases left between them. CDR3 loop: CASSAGGALQETQYF. The CDR3 DNA reads TGTGCCAGCTCGGCGGGCGGAGCCCTACAAGAGACCCAGTACTTC.

This sequence joins TRBV19 and TRBJ1-5; 7 nucleotides match TRBD1. The germline CDR1 and CDR2 sequences are LNHDA and SQIVND (reference sequence). Germline trimming cut 6 bases from V and 4 bases from J; bases unmatched to any gene: 18. The CDR3 is 18 amino acids. The CDR3 protein is CASSPPGGRQGGNQPQHF. CDR3 bases: TGTGCCAGTAGCCCCCCTGGGGGCCGACAGGGAGGTAATCAGCCCCAGCATTTT. The entire variable domain, with the rest obtained from reference TRBV19 and TRBJ1-5, is as follows: DGGITQSPKYLFRKEGQNVTLSCEQNLNHDAMYWYRQDPGQGLRLIYYSQIVNDFQKGDIAEGYSVSREKKESFPLTVTSAQKNPTAFYLCASSPPGGRQGGNQPQHFGDGTRLSIL.

In its sample, this clone was seen once. This rearrangement joins TRBV7-2 to TRBJ2-1, with 8 bases fitting TRBD2. The CDR3 contains 15 residues. The germline CDR1 and CDR2 sequences are SGHTA and FQGNSA. The J segment lost 9 bases and the V segment lost 5 bases, leaving 12 bases of the junction unmatched. The CDR3 DNA is TGTGCCAGCAGCCCCGCTCCCGGGACTAGTGTTGAGCAGTTCTTC. As protein: CASSPAPGTSVEQFF.

The chain carries TRBV10-3 and TRBJ2-1, with TRBD2 matching over 13 bases. Germline V lookup: CDR1 ENHRY, CDR2 SYGVKD. V trimming: 4 bases; J trimming: 7 bases; junction bases outside the gene matches: 4. The CDR3 loop spans 15 amino acids. The CDR3 loop is CAISGTSGSFNEQFF. In DNA form, the CDR3 reads TGTGCCATCAGTGGGACTAGCGGGAGTTTTAATGAGCAGTTCTTC.

The chain carries TRBV5-1 and TRBJ2-5, with 7 bases aligning to TRBD2. Trimming removed 0 bases from V and 3 bases from J; junction bases left unmatched: 14. The V gene's germline CDR1 is SGHRS and CDR2 YFSETQ. The CDR3 has 18 residues. CDR3 in amino acids: CASSLGASSGFEEETQYF. For the CDR3, the DNA is TGCGCCAGCAGCTTGGGAGCGAGTAGCGGGTTCGAGGAAGAGACCCAGTACTTC.

The V and J genes are TRBV18 and TRBJ2-7, with TRBD1 identical over 7 bases. V shed 3 bases, J shed 3 bases, and the junction held 8 bases outside the gene matches. The CDR3 contains 15 residues. The germline CDR1 and CDR2 sequences are KGHSH and LQKENI. Here the CDR3 DNA reads TGTGCCAGCTCACCTTATCCGGGACAGAACTACGAGCAGTACTTC. This codes for CASSPYPGQNYEQYF.

This clone has only one observation. CDR3 region: CASSLGDRGYEQYF. The CDR3 DNA reads TGCGCCAGCAGCTTGGGGGACAGGGGCTACGAGCAGTACTTC. This chain connects TRBV5-1 to TRBJ2-7, with TRBD1 matching 10 bases. This CDR3 region has 14 residues. Losses at the gene ends were 0 bases for V and 3 bases for J; bases not matched to a gene: 0. The germline V gene has CDR1 SGHRS and CDR2 YFSETQ.

This chain connects TRBV2 to TRBJ2-5, with D unclear. Trimming stripped 8 bases from V and 5 bases from J, with 9 bases between. The CDR3 loop spans 11 amino acids. CDR1 is SNHLY, CDR2 FYNNEI, per germline. The CDR3 DNA is TGTGCCAGCGTTCGACTGGAGACCCAGTACTTC. This sequence encodes CASVRLETQYF.

The count of this clone is one. This chain connects TRBV6-5 to TRBJ2-3; 12 nucleotides agree with TRBD2. The length of the CDR3 is 15 residues. The germline CDR1 and CDR2 sequences are MNHEY and SVGAGI. Trimming at V came to 10 bases and at J to 2 bases, leaving 7 bases not matched to a gene. CDR3 loop: CATSGTSGYTDTQYF. The CDR3 region has the DNA TGTGCCACGTCCGGGACTAGCGGGTACACAGATACGCAGTATTTT.

The V call is TRBV6-5, the J call TRBJ2-2, with D maybe TRBD1 (5 bases). This CDR3 is built from 15 residues. Germline CDR1 and CDR2: MNHEY and SVGAGI. With 4 bases removed from V and 4 bases from J, the gap between germline ends came to 13 bases. The CDR3 loop is CASSSQGRVTGELFF. CDR3 DNA: TGTGCCAGCAGTTCGCAGGGAAGGGTCACCGGGGAGCTGTTTTTT.

CDR3 sequence (DNA): TGTGCCAGCGCGAGGGGGATTGCCTACGAGCAGTACTTC. Translation gives CASARGIAYEQYF. V gene TRBV28 combines with J gene TRBJ2-7, with D possibly TRBD1 on 6 matching bases. Germline values: CDR1 MDHEN, CDR2 SYDVKM. V was shortened by 8 bases and J by 2 bases, with 13 bases between the two germline ends. The CDR3 extends over 13 amino acids.

The V gene is TRBV7-6, the J gene TRBJ1-1; maybe TRBD1 (5 bases). Germline CDR1 SGHVS, CDR2 FNYEAQ. V lost 5 bases and J 5 bases, leaving 24 bases between the germline ends. The CDR3 runs 17 residues. CDR3 region: CASSPPQGLRDRTEAFF. The CDR3 DNA is TGTGCCAGCAGCCCGCCCCAAGGGCTCAGGGATCGAACTGAAGCTTTCTTT. The full variable domain, rest sourced from reference TRBV7-6 and TRBJ1-1, is GAGVSQSPRYKVTKRGQDVALRCDPISGHVSLYWYRQALGQGPEFLTYFNYEAQQDKSGLPNDRFSAERPEGSISTLTIQRTEQRDSAMYRCASSPPQGLRDRTEAFFGQGTRLTVV.

The chain links TRBV6-5 to TRBJ1-1, with 8 bases aligning to TRBD1. V was pared by 4 bases and J by 5 bases, with 6 bases of the junction left unmatched. Looked up from germline, CDR1 is MNHEY and CDR2 is SVGAGI. The CDR3 has 14 amino acids. In DNA form, the CDR3 reads TGTGCCAGCAGTTTCCAGGGGGCGCGTACTGAAGCTTTCTTT. Protein product: CASSFQGARTEAFF.

This sequence joins TRBV7-2 and TRBJ2-7; perhaps TRBD2 as D (6 bases). V lost 5 bases and J 2 bases, leaving 16 bases between the germline ends. CDR1 SGHTA and CDR2 FQGNSA come from the germline V gene. This CDR3 comprises 15 residues. This CDR3 reads CASSTDQTSTYEQYF. Written as DNA, the CDR3 is TGTGCCAGCAGCACCGACCAGACTAGTACCTACGAGCAGTACTTC.

This clone was detected once. This rearrangement joins TRBV7-2 to TRBJ2-7; no firm D call. The CDR3 is 13 amino acids. V was cut by 4 bases and J by 7 bases, with 14 bases left in between. Germline V lookup: CDR1 SGHTA, CDR2 FQGNSA. DNA of the CDR3: TGTGCCAGCAGCTCGGTACCTGGGCATGAGCAGTACTTC. It codes for CASSSVPGHEQYF.